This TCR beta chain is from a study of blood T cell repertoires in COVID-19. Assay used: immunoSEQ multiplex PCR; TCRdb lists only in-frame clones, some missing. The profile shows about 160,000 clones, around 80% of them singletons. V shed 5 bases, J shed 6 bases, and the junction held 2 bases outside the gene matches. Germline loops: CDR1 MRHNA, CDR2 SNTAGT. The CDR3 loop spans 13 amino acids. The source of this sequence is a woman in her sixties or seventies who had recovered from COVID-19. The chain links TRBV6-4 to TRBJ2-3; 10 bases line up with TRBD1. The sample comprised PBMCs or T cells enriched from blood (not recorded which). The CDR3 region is CASSRQGADTQYF. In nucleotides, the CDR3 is TGTGCCAGCAGTAGACAGGGGGCGGATACGCAGTATTTT.